This T cell receptor (beta chain) was sequenced during a study of beta chain features in type 1 diabetes (dated by TCRdb to between 2017 and 2018). In terms of the full investigation: Mean age, gender distribution, total cell number and subset yield did not differ between patients and healthy donors. A total of roughly 99,000,000 sorted cells were examined across all samples, and the number of cells per subset was strongly correlated with RNA yield. The study compared the TCRB repertoires of sorted circulating CD4+ T cell subsets in recently diagnosed type 1 diabetes patients with those in matched healthy donors. Regulatory and stem cell-like memory subsets were obtained from only 8 patients and roughly 8 healthy donors, while naive and central memory subsets were obtained from all 30 or so donors.

A single peripheral blood draw of about 116 mL on average was collected from each donor into heparinised tubes. A BD FACSAria II and a panel including CD45RO, CCR7, CD25, CD127, CD95 and CD27 were used to sort naive, central memory, regulatory and stem cell-like memory CD4+ T cells. All sorted populations exceeded 95% purity. PBMCs were isolated immediately by Lymphoprep density gradient centrifugation and stained directly without culture. So that batch effects would be minimized, each experiment stained and sorted samples in pairs, pairing one healthy donor with one patient. The entire amount of isolated RNA was reverse transcribed using the High Capacity cDNA Reverse Transcription Kit, so the sequenced TCRB transcripts were expressed ones. Deep immunoSEQ sequencing was applied to naive, central memory and regulatory T cell samples, giving an average of about 3.57 million total reads per sample. Sorted cells were lysed in RLT buffer and RNA was extracted with DNase-treated RNeasy Micro or Mini kits, depending on cell number. To prevent cross-contamination, each cell subset was processed individually, whereas patient and healthy donor samples were processed jointly. The immunoSEQ multiplex PCR was used to amplify TCRB sequences from cDNA, generating 87-bp fragments that spanned the CDR3 region. Sequencing of the amplicons was done on the Illumina HiSeq platform. The published analysis was carried out like this. PCR bias was computationally corrected using synthetic template baselines, reads within Hamming distance 2 were collapsed, and singletons that could not be merged were discarded. Reads were aligned to IMGT to assign V, D and J genes, CDR3 length, and insertions or deletions at six rearrangement sites. Clonotype counts were normalized to sorted cell number within each subset before computing true diversity and Gini coefficients with the tcR R package. The overlap coefficient, calculated on TCRB nucleotide sequences, was used to quantify repertoire sharing. Out-of-frame TCRB sequences from naive cells were analyzed as a proxy for the pre-selection repertoire. TCRdb retrieved this table from immuneACCESS and kept in-frame rearrangements only. Not all clones are present; in checked studies, unresolved V genes account for under half, and no reason is known for the remainder. That table is the source of V, J and clone size, and D and trimming were worked out from the DNA. The sample has approximately 340,000 clones on record, over 13% of them singletons. Roughly 0.017% of the sample is taken by the ten largest.

Here is what the overall study found, with its caveats: Because small numbers of individuals were included in the HLA sub-analyses, any influence of HLA type on TCRB rearrangement was left unresolved. The naive, central memory and regulatory TCRB repertoires appeared to resemble one another more closely among patients than among healthy donors. Shorter templates might have been favored by PCR, but patient and control samples were amplified and corrected together, so both groups would have been affected equally by any skew. A moderate but significant shortening of TCRB CDR3 length was observed in type 1 diabetes patients in all four CD4+ subsets. Because cDNA was sequenced instead of genomic DNA, activated cells with high expression could be over-represented, although the groups did not differ in activation or CD3 levels. Patients with type 1 diabetes made fewer insertions and deleted more nucleotides at VDJ recombination sites, implying thymic rearrangement abnormalities.

Sequences MNHEY (CDR1) and SMNVEV (CDR2) are obtained from the germline V gene (reference sequence). V and J are truncated by 7 bases and 8 bases respectively, leaving an intervening sequence of 24 bases. From the cysteine up to the phenylalanine, the CDR3 has a length of 16 residues. Only CDR3 DNA is held: 48 bases, read in frame from base 1. A few counts support this clone. Its target antigen remains unknown. One base away there is no much larger clone; base qualities are not given. The sequence links TRBV27 to TRBJ2-1; D gene: possibly TRBD1, on 6 matching bases. The TCR comes from a young woman in good health. Sequencing was done on a sample of naive CD4+ T cells from blood. The sample's cell subset or site label, decoded: true naive CD4+ T cells. The bases are TGTGCCAGCACCCTAGGGATCGGGACAAATAGGGATGAGCAGTTCTTC. The translation is CASTLGIGTNRDEQFF.